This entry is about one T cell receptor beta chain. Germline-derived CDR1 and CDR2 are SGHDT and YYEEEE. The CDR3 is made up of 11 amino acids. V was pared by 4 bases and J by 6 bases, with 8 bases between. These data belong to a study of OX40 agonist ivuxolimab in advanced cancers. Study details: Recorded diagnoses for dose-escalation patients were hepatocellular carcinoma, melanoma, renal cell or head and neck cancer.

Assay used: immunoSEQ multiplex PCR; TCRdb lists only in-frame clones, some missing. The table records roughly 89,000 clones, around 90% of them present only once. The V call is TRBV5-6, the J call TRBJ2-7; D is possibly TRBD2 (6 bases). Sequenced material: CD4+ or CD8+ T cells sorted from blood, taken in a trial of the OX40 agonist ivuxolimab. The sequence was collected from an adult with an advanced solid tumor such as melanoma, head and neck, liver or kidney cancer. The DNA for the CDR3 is TGTGCCAGCAGCACAGCGGGCGAGCAGTACTTC. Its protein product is CASSTAGEQYF.